This T cell receptor beta chain appears in the sequencing data of a study of T cell clones after liver transplantation. Between the trimmed V and J ends, which lost 5 bases and 0 bases, there was a span of 9 bases. The germline gives CDR1 SGHRS, CDR2 YFSETQ. CDR3 size: 13 residues. Profiling relied on immunoSEQ multiplex PCR, and the TCRdb table lists in-frame clones only, not all of them. This sample yields around 80,000 clones, of which roughly 80% are seen a single time; less than 0.6% belongs to the top ten. The sample consisted of CD4+ T cells from blood, taken about 46 months after liver transplant. The source is a human patient who received a liver transplant. Some T cells may have originated in the graft donor. The V gene is TRBV5-1, the J gene TRBJ2-7; D perhaps matches TRBD2 (5 bases). The CDR3 DNA reads as TGCGCCAGCAGTCCCGGGGTCTCCTACGAGCAGTACTTC. Translation: CASSPGVSYEQYF.